The rows below give T cell receptor beta chains drawn from one sample of a study of shared clonotypes between healthy human individuals. Profiled with immunoSEQ multiplex PCR; TCRdb holds only in-frame clones, not every one. Of 2 million to 2.5 million clones in the sample, approximately 96% were seen once. Material: naive CD4+ T cells sorted from blood. All receptors come from a man aged 18 to 29 in good health. Each CDR3 is given with its conserved first and last residue. The D gene is left open where the match is weak. Size is omitted from some rows. Given values are once, few, many or a class for expanded clones.

d_call j_call v_call clone_size cdr3_aa cdr3_nt
- TRBJ1-4 TRBV4-3 - CASSQDRNEKLFF TGCGCCAGCAGCCAAGATCGGAATGAAAAACTGTTTTTT
- TRBJ1-1 TRBV6-5 - CASSLDRIQAFF TGTGCCAGCAGTTTGGACAGAATACAAGCTTTCTTT
TRBD2 TRBJ2-1 TRBV4-2 - CASSQLAGGPYNEQFF TGTGCCAGCAGCCAATTAGCGGGGGGCCCCTACAATGAGCAGTTCTTC
TRBD2 TRBJ2-3 TRBV2 once CASSATGLAGKDTQYF TGTGCCAGCAGTGCGACGGGACTAGCGGGGAAAGATACGCAGTATTTT
- TRBJ2-7 TRBV2 - CASRGRAYEQYF TGTGCCAGCAGAGGCCGGGCCTACGAGCAGTACTTC
TRBD2 TRBJ2-5 TRBV5-4 - CASSGAGTSGSTETQYF TGTGCCAGCAGTGGAGCCGGGACTAGCGGGAGCACAGAGACCCAGTACTTC
TRBD2 TRBJ2-5 TRBV6-5 - CASSRGTSSMETQYF TGTGCCAGCAGCCGAGGGACTAGCAGTATGGAGACCCAGTACTTC
- TRBJ2-5 TRBV30 - CAWSVGRSGETQYF TGTGCCTGGAGTGTTGGGCGCTCAGGGGAGACCCAGTACTTC
- TRBJ2-2 TRBV5-1 - CASSSDPNTGELFF TGCGCCAGCAGTAGCGACCCGAACACCGGGGAGCTGTTTTTT
TRBD1 TRBJ2-1 TRBV5-4 - CASRTPGQGVEQFF TGTGCCAGCAGAACCCCGGGACAGGGTGTTGAGCAGTTCTTC
TRBD1 TRBJ2-7 TRBV14 - CASSQRYRGPHEQYF TGTGCCAGCAGCCAACGTTACAGGGGGCCCCACGAGCAGTACTTC
- TRBJ2-7 TRBV5-5 - CASSLSQEQYF TGTGCCAGCAGCTTGAGTCAGGAGCAGTACTTC
TRBD2 TRBJ2-5 TRBV5-4 - CASSGTITETQYF TGTGCCAGCAGCGGGACTATTACGGAGACCCAGTACTTC
- TRBJ2-4 TRBV19 - CASKASALAKNIQYF TGTGCCAGTAAGGCAAGCGCCCTAGCCAAAAACATTCAGTACTTC
TRBD1 TRBJ1-2 TRBV6-6 once CASSYGTEYGYTF TGTGCCAGCAGTTACGGGACAGAGTATGGCTACACCTTC
- TRBJ1-1 TRBV28 - CASSLLTEAFF TGTGCCAGCAGTTTGCTCACTGAAGCTTTCTTT
- TRBJ2-7 TRBV6-5 - CASSYSSVSEQYF TGTGCCAGCAGTTACTCGAGTGTCAGCGAGCAGTACTTC
- TRBJ2-5 TRBV21-1 - CASSTSREGRGQETQYF TGTGCCAGCAGCACCAGCCGCGAGGGCAGGGGCCAAGAGACCCAGTACTTC
- TRBJ1-1 TRBV5-1 - CASSPSGVVGVEAFF TGCGCCAGCAGCCCCTCAGGGGTGGTTGGGGTTGAAGCTTTCTTT
TRBD2 TRBJ2-4 TRBV5-1 once CASSRGDDRALAKNIQYF TGCGCCAGCAGCCGGGGGGATGACAGAGCCCTAGCCAAAAACATTCAGTACTTC